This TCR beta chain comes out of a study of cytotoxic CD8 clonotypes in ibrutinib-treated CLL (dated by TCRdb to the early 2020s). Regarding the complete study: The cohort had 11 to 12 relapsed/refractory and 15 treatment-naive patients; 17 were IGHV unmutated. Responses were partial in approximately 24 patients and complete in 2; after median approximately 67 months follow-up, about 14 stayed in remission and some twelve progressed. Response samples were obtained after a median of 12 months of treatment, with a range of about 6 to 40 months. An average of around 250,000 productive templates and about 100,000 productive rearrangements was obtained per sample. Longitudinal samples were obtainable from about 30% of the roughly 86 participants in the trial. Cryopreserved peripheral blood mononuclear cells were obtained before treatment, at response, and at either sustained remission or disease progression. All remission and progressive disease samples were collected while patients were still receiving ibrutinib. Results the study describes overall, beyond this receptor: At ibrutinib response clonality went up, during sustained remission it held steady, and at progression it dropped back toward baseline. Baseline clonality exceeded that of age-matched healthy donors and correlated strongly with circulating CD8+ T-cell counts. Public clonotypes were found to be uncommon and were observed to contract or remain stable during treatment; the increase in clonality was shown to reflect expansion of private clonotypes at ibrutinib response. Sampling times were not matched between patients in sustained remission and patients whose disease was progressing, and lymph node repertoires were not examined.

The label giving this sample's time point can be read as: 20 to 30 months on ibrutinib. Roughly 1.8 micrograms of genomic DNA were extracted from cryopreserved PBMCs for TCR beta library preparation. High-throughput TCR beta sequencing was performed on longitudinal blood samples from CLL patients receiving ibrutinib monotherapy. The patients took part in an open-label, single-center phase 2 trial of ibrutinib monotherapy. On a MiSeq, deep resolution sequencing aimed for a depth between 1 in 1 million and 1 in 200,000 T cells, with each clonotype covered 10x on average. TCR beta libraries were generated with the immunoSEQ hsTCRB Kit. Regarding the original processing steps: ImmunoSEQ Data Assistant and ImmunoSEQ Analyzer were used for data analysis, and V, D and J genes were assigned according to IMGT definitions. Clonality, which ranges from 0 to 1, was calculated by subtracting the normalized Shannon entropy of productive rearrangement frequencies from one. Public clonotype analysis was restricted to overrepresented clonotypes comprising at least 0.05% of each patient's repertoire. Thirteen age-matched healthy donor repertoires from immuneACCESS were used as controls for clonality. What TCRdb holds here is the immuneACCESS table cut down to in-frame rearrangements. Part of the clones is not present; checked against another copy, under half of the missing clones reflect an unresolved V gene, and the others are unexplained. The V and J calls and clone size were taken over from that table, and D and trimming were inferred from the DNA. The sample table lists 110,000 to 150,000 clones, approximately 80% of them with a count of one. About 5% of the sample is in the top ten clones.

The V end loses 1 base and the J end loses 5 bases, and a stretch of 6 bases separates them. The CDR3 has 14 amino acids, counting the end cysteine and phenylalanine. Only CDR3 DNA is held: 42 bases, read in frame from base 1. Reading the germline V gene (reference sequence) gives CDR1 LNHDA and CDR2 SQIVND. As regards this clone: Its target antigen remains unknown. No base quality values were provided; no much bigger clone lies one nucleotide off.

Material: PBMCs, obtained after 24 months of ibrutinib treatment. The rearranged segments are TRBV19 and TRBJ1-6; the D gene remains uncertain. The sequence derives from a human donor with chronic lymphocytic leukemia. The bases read TGTGCCAGTAGTATAGCTCTGGATAATTCACCCCTCCACTTT. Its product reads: CASSIALDNSPLHF.